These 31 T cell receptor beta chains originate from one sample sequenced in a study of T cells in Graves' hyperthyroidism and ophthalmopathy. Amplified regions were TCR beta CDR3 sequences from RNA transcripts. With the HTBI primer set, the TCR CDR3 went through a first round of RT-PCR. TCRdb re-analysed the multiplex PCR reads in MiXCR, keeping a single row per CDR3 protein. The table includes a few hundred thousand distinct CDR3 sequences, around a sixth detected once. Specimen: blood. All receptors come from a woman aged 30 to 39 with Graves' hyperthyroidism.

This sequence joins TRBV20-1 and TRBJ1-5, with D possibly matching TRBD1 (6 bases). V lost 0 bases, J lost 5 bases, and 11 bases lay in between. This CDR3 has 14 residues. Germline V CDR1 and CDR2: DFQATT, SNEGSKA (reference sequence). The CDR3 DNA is TGCAGTGCTAGAGATTTGGGGGGCGATCAGCCCCAGCATTTT. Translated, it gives CSARDLGGDQPQHF.

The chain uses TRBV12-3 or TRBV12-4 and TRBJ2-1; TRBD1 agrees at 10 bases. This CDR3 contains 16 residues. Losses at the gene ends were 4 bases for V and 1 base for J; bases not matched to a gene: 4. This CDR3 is CASSWGDRGSYNEQFF. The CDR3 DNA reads TGTGCCAGCAGTTGGGGGGACAGGGGTTCCTACAATGAGCAGTTCTTC.

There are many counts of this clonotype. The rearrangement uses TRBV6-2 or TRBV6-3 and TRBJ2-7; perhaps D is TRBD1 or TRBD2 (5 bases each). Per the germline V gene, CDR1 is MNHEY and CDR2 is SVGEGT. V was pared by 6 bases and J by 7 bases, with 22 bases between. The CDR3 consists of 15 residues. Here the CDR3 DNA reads TGTGCCAGCAGCAACCCTCGGGACGGCATAATTGAGCAGTACTTC. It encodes CASSNPRDGIIEQYF.

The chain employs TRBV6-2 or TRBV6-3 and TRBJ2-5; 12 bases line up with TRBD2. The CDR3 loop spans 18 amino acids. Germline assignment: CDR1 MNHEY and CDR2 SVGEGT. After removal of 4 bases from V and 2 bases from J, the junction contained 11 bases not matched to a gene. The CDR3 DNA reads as TGTGCCAGCAGTTTCCTAGCGGGAGGGCCCGGATCTCAAGAGACCCAGTACTTC. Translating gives CASSFLAGGPGSQETQYF.

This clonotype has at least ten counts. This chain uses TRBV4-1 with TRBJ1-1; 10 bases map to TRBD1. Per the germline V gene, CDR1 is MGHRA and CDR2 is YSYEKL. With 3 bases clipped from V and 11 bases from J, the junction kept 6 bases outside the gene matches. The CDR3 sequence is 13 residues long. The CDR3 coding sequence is TGCGCCAGCAGCCATCGACAGGGGGCGGATGCTTTCTTT. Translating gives CASSHRQGADAFF.

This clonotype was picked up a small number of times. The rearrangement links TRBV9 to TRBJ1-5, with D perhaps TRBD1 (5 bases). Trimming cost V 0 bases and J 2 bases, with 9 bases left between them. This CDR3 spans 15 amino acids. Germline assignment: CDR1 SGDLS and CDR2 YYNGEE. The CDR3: CASSVEAGRNQPQHF. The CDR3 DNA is TGTGCCAGCAGCGTAGAGGCAGGGCGCAATCAGCCCCAGCATTTT. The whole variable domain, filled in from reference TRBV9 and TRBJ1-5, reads DSGVTQTPKHLITATGQRVTLRCSPRSGDLSVYWYQQSLDQGLQFLIQYYNGEERAKGNILERFSAQQFPDLHSELNLSSLELGDSALYFCASSVEAGRNQPQHFGDGTRLSIL.

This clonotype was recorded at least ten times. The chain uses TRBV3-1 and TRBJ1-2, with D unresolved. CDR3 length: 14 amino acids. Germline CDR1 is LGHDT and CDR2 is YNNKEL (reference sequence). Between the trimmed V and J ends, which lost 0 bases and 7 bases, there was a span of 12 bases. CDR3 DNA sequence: TGTGCCAGCAGCCAAGATGAAGGGCGCGGTGGCTACACCTTC. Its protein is CASSQDEGRGGYTF.

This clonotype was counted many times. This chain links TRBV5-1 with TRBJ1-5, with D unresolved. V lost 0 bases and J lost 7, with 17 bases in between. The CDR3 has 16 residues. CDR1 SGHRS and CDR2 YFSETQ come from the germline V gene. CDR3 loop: CASSLDGIMANQPQHF. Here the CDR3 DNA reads TGCGCCAGCAGCTTGGACGGCATCATGGCGAACCAGCCCCAGCATTTT. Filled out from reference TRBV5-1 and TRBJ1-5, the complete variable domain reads KAGVTQTPRYLIKTRGQQVTLSCSPISGHRSVSWYQQTPGQGLQFLFEYFSETQRNKGNFPGRFSGRQFSNSRSEMNVSTLELGDSALYLCASSLDGIMANQPQHFGDGTRLSIL.

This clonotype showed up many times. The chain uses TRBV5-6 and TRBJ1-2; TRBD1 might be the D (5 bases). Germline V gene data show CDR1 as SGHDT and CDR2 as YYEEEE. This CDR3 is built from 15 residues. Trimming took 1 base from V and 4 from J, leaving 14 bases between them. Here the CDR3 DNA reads TGTGCCAGCAGCTTGCGTGCCAGGGCGGTCTATGGCTACACCTTC. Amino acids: CASSLRARAVYGYTF.

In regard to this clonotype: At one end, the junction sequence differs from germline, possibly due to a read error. The CDR3 nucleotides are TGCGCCAGCAGCTTAGTCCGCGGGGGGACCGGGGGCAATGGCTACACCTTC. This sequence encodes CASSLVRGGTGGNGYTF. This chain joins TRBV7-3 and TRBJ1-2; D is perhaps TRBD1 (6 bases). Per germline, CDR1 SGHTA and CDR2 FQGTGA. The CDR3 loop spans 17 amino acids.

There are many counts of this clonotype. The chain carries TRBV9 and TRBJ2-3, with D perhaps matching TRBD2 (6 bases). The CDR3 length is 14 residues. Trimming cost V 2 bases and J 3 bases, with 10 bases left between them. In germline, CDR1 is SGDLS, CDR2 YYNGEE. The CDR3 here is CASSVRGVTDTQYF. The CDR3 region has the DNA TGTGCCAGCAGCGTTCGCGGGGTGACAGATACGCAGTATTTT. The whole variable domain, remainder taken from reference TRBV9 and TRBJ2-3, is DSGVTQTPKHLITATGQRVTLRCSPRSGDLSVYWYQQSLDQGLQFLIQYYNGEERAKGNILERFSAQQFPDLHSELNLSSLELGDSALYFCASSVRGVTDTQYFGPGTRLTVL.

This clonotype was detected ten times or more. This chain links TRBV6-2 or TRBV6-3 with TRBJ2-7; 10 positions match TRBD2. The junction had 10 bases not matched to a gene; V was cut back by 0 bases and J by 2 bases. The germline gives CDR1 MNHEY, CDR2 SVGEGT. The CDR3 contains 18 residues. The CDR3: CASSYSIASGSGAYEQYF. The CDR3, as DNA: TGTGCCAGCAGTTACTCGATTGCTAGCGGGAGTGGCGCCTACGAGCAGTACTTC.

The CDR3 protein is CASSLESAGYNEQFF. CDR3 sequence (DNA): TGTGCCAGCAGCTTAGAGTCGGCAGGATACAATGAGCAGTTCTTC. The gene calls are TRBV7-3 and TRBJ2-1; D unresolved. V was pared by 2 bases and J by 4 bases, with 12 bases between. CDR1 is SGHTA, CDR2 FQGTGA, per germline. This CDR3 is 15 amino acids long.

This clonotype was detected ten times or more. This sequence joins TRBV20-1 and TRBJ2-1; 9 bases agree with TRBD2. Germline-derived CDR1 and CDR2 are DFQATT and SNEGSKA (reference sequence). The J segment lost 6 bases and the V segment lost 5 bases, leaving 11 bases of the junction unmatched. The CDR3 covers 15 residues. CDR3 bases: TGCAGTGCTGTACTTAGCGGGAGCGGGGCCAATGAGCAGTTCTTC. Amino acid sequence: CSAVLSGSGANEQFF.

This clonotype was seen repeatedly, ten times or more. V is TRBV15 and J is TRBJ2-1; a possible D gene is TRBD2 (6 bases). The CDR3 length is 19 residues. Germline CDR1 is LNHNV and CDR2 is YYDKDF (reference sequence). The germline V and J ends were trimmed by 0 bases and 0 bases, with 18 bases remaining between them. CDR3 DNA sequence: TGTGCCACCAGCAGAGATTACCTCACCGGGACTGGCTCCTACAATGAGCAGTTCTTC. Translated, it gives CATSRDYLTGTGSYNEQFF.

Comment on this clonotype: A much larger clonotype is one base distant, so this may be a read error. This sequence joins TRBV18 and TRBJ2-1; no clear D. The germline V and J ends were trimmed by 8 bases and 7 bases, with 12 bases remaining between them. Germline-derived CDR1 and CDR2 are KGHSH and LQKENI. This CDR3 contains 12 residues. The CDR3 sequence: CASPRSRNEQFF. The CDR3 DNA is TGTGCCAGCCCCCGATCACGGAATGAGCAGTTCTTC.

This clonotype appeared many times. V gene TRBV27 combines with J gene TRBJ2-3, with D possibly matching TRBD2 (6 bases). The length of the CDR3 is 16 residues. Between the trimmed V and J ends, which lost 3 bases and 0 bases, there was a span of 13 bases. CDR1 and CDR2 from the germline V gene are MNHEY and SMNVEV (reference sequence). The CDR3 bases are TGTGCCAGCAGTTTGTCTAGCGTGACTAGCACAGATACGCAGTATTTT. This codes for CASSLSSVTSTDTQYF.

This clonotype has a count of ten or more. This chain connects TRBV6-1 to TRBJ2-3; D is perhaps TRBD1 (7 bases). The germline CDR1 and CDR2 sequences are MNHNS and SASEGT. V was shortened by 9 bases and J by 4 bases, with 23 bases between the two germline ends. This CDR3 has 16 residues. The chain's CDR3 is CASRRALQGGADTQYF. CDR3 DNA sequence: TGTGCCAGTCGGAGGGCGCTACAAGGGGGCGCAGATACGCAGTATTTT.

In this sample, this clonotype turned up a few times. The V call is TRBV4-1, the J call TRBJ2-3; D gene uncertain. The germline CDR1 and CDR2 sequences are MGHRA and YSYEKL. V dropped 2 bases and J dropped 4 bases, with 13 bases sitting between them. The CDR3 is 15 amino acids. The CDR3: CASSQPLYGADTQYF. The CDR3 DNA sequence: TGCGCCAGCAGCCAACCACTTTATGGGGCAGATACGCAGTATTTT.

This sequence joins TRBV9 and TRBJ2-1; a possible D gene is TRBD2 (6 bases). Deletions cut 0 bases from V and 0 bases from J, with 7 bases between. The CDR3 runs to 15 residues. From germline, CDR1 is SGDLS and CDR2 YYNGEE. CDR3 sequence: CASSVGSGSYNEQFF. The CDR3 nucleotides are TGTGCCAGCAGCGTAGGTAGCGGCTCCTACAATGAGCAGTTCTTC.

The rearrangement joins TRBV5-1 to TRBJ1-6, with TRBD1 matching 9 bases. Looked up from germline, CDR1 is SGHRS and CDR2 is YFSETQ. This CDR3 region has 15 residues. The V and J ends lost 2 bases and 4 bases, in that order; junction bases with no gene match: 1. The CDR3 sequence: CASSLGQGYNSPLHF. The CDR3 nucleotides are TGCGCCAGCAGCTTAGGACAGGGGTATAATTCACCCCTCCACTTT.

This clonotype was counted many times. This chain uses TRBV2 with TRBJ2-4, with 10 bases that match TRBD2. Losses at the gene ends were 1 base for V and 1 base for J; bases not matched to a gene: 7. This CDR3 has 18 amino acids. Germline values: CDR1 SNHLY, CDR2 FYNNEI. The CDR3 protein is CASSEDLGLAVAKNIQYF. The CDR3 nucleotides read TGTGCCAGCAGTGAAGATCTAGGACTAGCGGTGGCCAAAAACATTCAGTACTTC.

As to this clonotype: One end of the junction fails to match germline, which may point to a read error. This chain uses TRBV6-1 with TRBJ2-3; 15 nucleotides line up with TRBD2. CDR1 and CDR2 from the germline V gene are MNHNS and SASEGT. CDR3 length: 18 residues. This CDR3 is CASSGSGTSGRITDMQYF. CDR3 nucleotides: TGTGCCAGCAGCGGATCCGGGACTAGCGGGAGGATCACAGATATGCAGTATTTT.

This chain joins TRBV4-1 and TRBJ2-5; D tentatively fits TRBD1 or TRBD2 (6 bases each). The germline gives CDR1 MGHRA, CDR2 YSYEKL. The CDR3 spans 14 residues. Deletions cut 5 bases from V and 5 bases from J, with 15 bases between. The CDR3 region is CASSVHGGRETQYF. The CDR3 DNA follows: TGCGCCAGCAGCGTACATGGGGGGCGTGAGACCCAGTACTTC.

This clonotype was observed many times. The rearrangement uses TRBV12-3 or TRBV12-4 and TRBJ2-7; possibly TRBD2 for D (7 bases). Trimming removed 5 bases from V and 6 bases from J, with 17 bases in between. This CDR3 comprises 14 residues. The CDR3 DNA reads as TGTGCCAGCAGTCTACTGGCGGGGGCCCTCGAGCAGTACTTC. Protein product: CASSLLAGALEQYF.

CDR3 protein: CASSGTGQSYIYGYTF. The CDR3 DNA reads as TGTGCCAGCAGTGGGACAGGCCAGTCTTATATTTATGGCTACACCTTC. V and J are TRBV2 and TRBJ1-2, with TRBD1 matching 7 bases. The CDR3 totals 16 residues. From germline, CDR1 is SNHLY and CDR2 FYNNEI. The junction had 13 bases not matched to a gene; V was cut back by 4 bases and J by 5 bases.

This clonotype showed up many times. In DNA form, the CDR3 reads TGTGCCAGCAGTTACCAACCTGGGACAGCGGGATTCATTCAGTACTTC. This sequence encodes CASSYQPGTAGFIQYF. The genes are TRBV6-6 and TRBJ2-4, with D perhaps assigned TRBD1 or TRBD2 (7 bases each). This CDR3 is 16 amino acids long. Germline-derived CDR1 and CDR2 are MNHNY and SVGAGI (reference sequence). Deletions cut 2 bases from V and 9 bases from J, with 20 bases between.

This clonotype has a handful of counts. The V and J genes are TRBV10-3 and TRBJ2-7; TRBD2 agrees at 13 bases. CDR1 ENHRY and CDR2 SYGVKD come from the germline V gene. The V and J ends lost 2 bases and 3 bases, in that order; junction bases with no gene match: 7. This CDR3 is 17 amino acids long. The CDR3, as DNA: TGTGCCATCAGTGAGCCTCACGGACTAGCGGGAGTCTACGAGCAGTACTTC. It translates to CAISEPHGLAGVYEQYF.

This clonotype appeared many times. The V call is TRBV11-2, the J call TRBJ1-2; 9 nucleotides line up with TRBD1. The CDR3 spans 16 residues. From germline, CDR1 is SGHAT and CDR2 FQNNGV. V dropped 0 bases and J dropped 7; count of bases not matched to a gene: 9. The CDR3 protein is CASSLELGQGSSGYTF. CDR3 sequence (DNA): TGTGCCAGCAGCTTAGAACTGGGACAGGGCTCGAGTGGCTACACCTTC.

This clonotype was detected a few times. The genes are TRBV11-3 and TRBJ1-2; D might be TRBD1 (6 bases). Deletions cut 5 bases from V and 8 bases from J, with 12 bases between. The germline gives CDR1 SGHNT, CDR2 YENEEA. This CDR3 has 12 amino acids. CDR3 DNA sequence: TGTGCCAGCAGCCGAGAGGGGGAAGGCTACACCTTC. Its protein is CASSREGEGYTF.

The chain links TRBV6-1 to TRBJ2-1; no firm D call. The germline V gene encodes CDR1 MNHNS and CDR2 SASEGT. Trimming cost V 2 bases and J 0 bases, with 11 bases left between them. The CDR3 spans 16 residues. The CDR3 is CASSERWQSSYNEQFF. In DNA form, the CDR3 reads TGTGCCAGCAGTGAAAGGTGGCAGAGCTCCTACAATGAGCAGTTCTTC.